The entry below gives a single T cell receptor (beta chain) sequence along with its context. Assay: immunoSEQ multiplex PCR; the TCRdb copy retains only in-frame clones and omits some. The repertoire holds about 19,000 clones, with 80% to 95% as singletons. This specimen comes from a study of OX40 agonist ivuxolimab in advanced cancers. Study-wide context: Dose-escalation patients suffered from hepatocellular carcinoma, melanoma, renal cell or head and neck cancer.

Germline loops: CDR1 SNHLY, CDR2 FYNNEI. This CDR3 is 10 amino acids long. The V end was cut by 7 bases, the J end by 5 bases, with 5 bases between. The specimen was CD4+ or CD8+ T cells sorted from blood, collected in a trial of the OX40 agonist ivuxolimab. J is TRBJ2-5 and V is TRBV2, with no clear D. This receptor was obtained from an adult with an advanced solid tumor such as melanoma, head and neck, liver or kidney cancer. Written as DNA, the CDR3 is TGTGCCAGCATAAGGGAGACCCAGTACTTC. This encodes CASIRETQYF.